The T cell receptor beta chain under discussion was sequenced for a study of T cells in Graves' hyperthyroidism and ophthalmopathy. Germline loops: CDR1 MDHEN, CDR2 SYDVKM. V was trimmed by 3 bases and J by 8 bases, leaving 16 bases between them. This CDR3 is built from 15 residues. Clinical symptoms, serum thyroxine, TRAb, thyroid ultrasound and orbital computed tomography established diagnosis. The source material, RNA transcripts, was used to amplify TCR beta CDR3 regions. Using the HTBI primer set, a first-round RT-PCR was run on the TCR CDR3. TCRdb re-derived calls from the multiplex PCR reads in MiXCR, one entry per CDR3 protein. The sample has a few hundred thousand distinct CDR3 sequences; approximately 17% are singletons. This clonotype came up many times.

This receptor was obtained from a woman between 18 and 29 years old with Graves' ophthalmopathy. The sequencing sample was made of blood. V usage is TRBV28 and J usage is TRBJ1-4; D not certain. The CDR3 here is CASSFPALNREKLFF. As DNA, the CDR3 is TGTGCCAGCAGTTTCCCCGCATTAAACCGAGAAAAACTGTTTTTT.